This TCR beta chain was identified during a study of cytomegalovirus exposure and HLA in healthy donors. For this clone: The antigen remains undetermined.

Study results and limitations: Most sequenced TCRs were rare (though some public TCRs occurred in many donors). Reports credit the classifier with highly specific, highly sensitive diagnosis of cytomegalovirus status. In a later analysis, first-cohort TCR clusters were found to tend to co-occur in the 95 to 150 validation repertoires.

Produced via immunoSEQ multiplex PCR; TCRdb's table is partial and in-frame only. This sample has some 230,000 clones; 85% to 95% occur once, and the top ten carry 1.1%. Germline V gene sequence: CDR1 GTSNPN, CDR2 SVGIG (reference sequence). The ends were cut back, 0 bases at V and 0 bases at J, with 12 bases in the middle. This CDR3 spans 16 amino acids. The sequenced sample consisted of PBMCs. This chain links TRBV30 with TRBJ2-1; weak D call: TRBD1 (5 bases). This clonotype was sampled from a woman between 18 and 30 years old in good health and CMV-seronegative. The CDR3 region is CAWSVSAGHSYNEQFF. CDR3 sequence (DNA): TGTGCCTGGAGTGTTTCCGCAGGGCACTCCTACAATGAGCAGTTCTTC.